One sample yielded the 18 T cell receptor beta chains listed below, sequenced in a study of CD8 T cells in Susac syndrome. Reverse transcription of roughly 0.5 to 1 ug RNA used random hexamers. TCRdb analysed the immunoSEQ multiplex PCR reads with MiXCR anew, one entry per CDR3 protein. The sample includes some 220,000 distinct CDR3 sequences, 95% of them seen just once. The sample was CD4+ T cells from PBMCs. These receptors came from a human donor with multiple sclerosis.

The chain has TRBV12-3 or TRBV12-4 and TRBJ2-7; 13 bases are shared with TRBD2. V lost 6 bases, J lost 4 bases, and 3 bases stayed unmatched. The CDR3 length is 14 residues. CDR3 DNA sequence: TGTGCCAGCAGACGGACTAGCGGGAGTTACGAGCAGTACTTC. It yields the protein CASRRTSGSYEQYF.

The J gene is TRBJ2-7, the V gene TRBV20-1; D tentatively reads TRBD1 or TRBD2 (5 bases each). Germline values: CDR1 DFQATT, CDR2 SNEGSKA (reference sequence). CDR3 length: 15 residues. The germline V and J ends were trimmed by 3 bases and 2 bases, with 17 bases remaining between them. For the CDR3, the DNA is TGCAGTGCTAGCCTACTAAGGGGAGTCGCCTACGAGCAGTACTTC. It codes for CSASLLRGVAYEQYF.

This chain joins TRBV30 and TRBJ2-7; TRBD2 matches 10 bases. CDR3 length: 16 amino acids. Germline loops: CDR1 GTSNPN, CDR2 SVGIG (reference sequence). J lost 5 bases, V lost 6 bases, and 16 bases had no gene match. The CDR3 here is CACTPGASGRTHEQYF. In DNA, the CDR3 is TGTGCCTGTACTCCTGGCGCTAGCGGGAGAACCCACGAGCAGTACTTC.

The chain joins TRBV20-1 to TRBJ2-3, with 7 bases fitting TRBD2. The CDR3 is 16 amino acids. V gave up 1 base and J gave up 8 bases; unmatched junction bases: 15. The V gene's germline CDR1 is DFQATT and CDR2 SNEGSKA (reference sequence). CDR3 sequence: CSARVGLAGVGGTQYF. For the CDR3, the DNA is TGCAGTGCTAGAGTGGGATTGGCGGGAGTAGGTGGTACGCAGTATTTT.

In this sample, this clonotype turned up once. The V call is TRBV4-2, the J call TRBJ2-6; possibly TRBD1 or TRBD2 for D (5 bases each). This CDR3 has 16 residues. Germline V CDR1 and CDR2: LGHNA, YNFKEQ. V was shortened by 0 bases and J by 4 bases, with 10 bases between the two germline ends. CDR3 region: CASSQDPGTGANVLTF. The CDR3 DNA sequence: TGTGCCAGCAGCCAAGATCCGGGGACCGGGGCCAACGTCCTGACTTTC.

The chain carries TRBV29-1 and TRBJ1-2; TRBD1 agrees at 7 bases. J gave up 3 bases and V 5 bases, and 3 bases lay outside the gene matches. The CDR3 runs 12 residues. The germline CDR1 and CDR2 sequences are SQVTM and ANQGSEA. As DNA, the CDR3 is TGCAGCGTTACAGGGGATTACTATGGCTACACCTTC. This encodes CSVTGDYYGYTF.

The chain couples TRBV3-1 to TRBJ2-5; a weak D match, TRBD2 (5 bases). Trimming left V 7 bases short and J 6 bases short, with 15 bases between. Germline CDR1 reads LGHDT; CDR2 reads YNNKEL (reference sequence). The length of the CDR3 is 13 residues. CDR3 residues: CASMEVESQTQYF. Written as DNA, the CDR3 is TGTGCCAGCATGGAGGTGGAGTCCCAGACCCAGTACTTC.

This chain links TRBV30 with TRBJ1-2; a possible D gene is TRBD1 (6 bases). V lost 5 bases and J lost 2, with 18 bases in between. This CDR3 has 15 amino acids. CDR1 is GTSNPN, CDR2 SVGIG, per germline (reference sequence). Here the CDR3 reads CAWELSDRFNYGYTF. CDR3 bases: TGTGCCTGGGAGCTCTCGGACAGATTCAACTATGGCTACACCTTC.

J is TRBJ1-5 and V is TRBV23-1; tentatively, D is TRBD1 (5 bases). TRBV23-1 is filed as an ORF, its function uncertain. V was clipped by 0 bases and J by 2 bases, with 20 bases between them. The CDR3 is made up of 19 amino acids. The CDR3 here is CASSQSPRDPRRGNQPQHF. The DNA of the CDR3 is TGCGCCAGCAGTCAATCTCCCAGGGACCCTCGACGGGGCAATCAGCCCCAGCATTTT.

The rearrangement links TRBV5-6 to TRBJ2-5; 7 bases map to TRBD1. The CDR3 has 14 amino acids. Germline values: CDR1 SGHDT, CDR2 YYEEEE. V shed 4 bases, J shed 5 bases, and the junction held 8 bases outside the gene matches. The CDR3 DNA follows: TGTGCCAGCAGCGGAAGGGGGCCTGGGGAGACCCAGTACTTC. Amino acids: CASSGRGPGETQYF.

The J gene is TRBJ1-1, the V gene TRBV20-1; possibly TRBD1 for D (5 bases). CDR3 length equals 13 residues. CDR1 is DFQATT, CDR2 SNEGSKA, per germline (reference sequence). V lost 3 bases, J lost 4 bases, and 12 bases lay in between. CDR3 in DNA: TGCAGTGCTAGTACCGGGGACGGCACTGAAGCTTTCTTT. Translated, it gives CSASTGDGTEAFF.

This rearrangement joins TRBV30 to TRBJ2-4, with TRBD1 as a possible D gene (5 bases). CDR3 length: 17 amino acids. CDR1 and CDR2 (germline): GTSNPN, SVGIG (reference sequence). The V end lost 4 bases, the J end lost 5 bases, and 24 bases lay between the germline ends. Here the CDR3 reads CAWMGPNRWAGENIQYF. CDR3 nucleotides: TGTGCCTGGATGGGGCCGAACAGGTGGGCTGGAGAAAACATTCAGTACTTC.

The chain recombines TRBV27 with TRBJ1-1, with unresolved D. The CDR3 contains 13 residues. From germline, CDR1 is MNHEY and CDR2 SMNVEV (reference sequence). The V gene lost 3 bases and the J gene lost 5 bases, with 10 bases spanning the gap. CDR3 residues: CASSFRLGTEAFF. CDR3 bases: TGTGCCAGCAGTTTTAGGTTGGGGACTGAAGCTTTCTTT.

The V and J genes are TRBV20-1 and TRBJ1-4, with D unresolved. Germline V gene sequence: CDR1 DFQATT, CDR2 SNEGSKA (reference sequence). This CDR3 has 10 residues. Trimming stripped 4 bases from V and 8 bases from J, with 5 bases between. The CDR3 loop reads CSAMAEKLFF. Written as DNA, the CDR3 is TGCAGTGCTATGGCAGAAAAACTGTTTTTT.

CDR3 region: CSPLYQETQYF. As DNA, the CDR3 is TGCAGTCCTCTCTACCAAGAGACCCAGTACTTC. J is TRBJ2-5 and V is TRBV20-1; no firm D call. V lost 8 bases and J 0 bases, leaving 7 bases between the germline ends. CDR1 and CDR2 (germline): DFQATT, SNEGSKA (reference sequence). The CDR3 consists of 11 residues.

The chain links TRBV27 to TRBJ1-5; TRBD1 is a possible D gene (6 bases). Germline CDR1 and CDR2: MNHEY and SMNVEV (reference sequence). Trimming removed 6 bases from V and 2 bases from J, with 14 bases in between. This CDR3 region has 15 residues. CDR3 sequence: CASSPRGLGNQPQHF. The DNA of the CDR3 is TGTGCCAGCAGCCCGCGGGGGCTCGGCAATCAGCCCCAGCATTTT.

The J gene is TRBJ1-2, the V gene TRBV4-2, with 7 bases aligning to TRBD1. CDR3 length: 15 residues. Per the germline V gene, CDR1 is LGHNA and CDR2 is YNFKEQ. The V segment lost 6 bases and the J segment 7 bases; nucleotides outside the gene matches: 14. The CDR3 sequence: CASRPEGALTAGYTF. The CDR3 nucleotides read TGTGCCAGCAGACCCGAGGGGGCCCTAACGGCTGGCTACACCTTC.

The V gene is TRBV12-3 or TRBV12-4, the J gene TRBJ2-7; the match to TRBD2 covers 10 bases. The junction had 8 bases not matched to a gene; V was cut back by 5 bases and J by 7 bases. This CDR3 is 14 amino acids long. The CDR3 nucleotides are TGTGCCAGCAGTCCCCTAGCGGGAGTTGGGGAGCAGTACTTC. Its protein is CASSPLAGVGEQYF.